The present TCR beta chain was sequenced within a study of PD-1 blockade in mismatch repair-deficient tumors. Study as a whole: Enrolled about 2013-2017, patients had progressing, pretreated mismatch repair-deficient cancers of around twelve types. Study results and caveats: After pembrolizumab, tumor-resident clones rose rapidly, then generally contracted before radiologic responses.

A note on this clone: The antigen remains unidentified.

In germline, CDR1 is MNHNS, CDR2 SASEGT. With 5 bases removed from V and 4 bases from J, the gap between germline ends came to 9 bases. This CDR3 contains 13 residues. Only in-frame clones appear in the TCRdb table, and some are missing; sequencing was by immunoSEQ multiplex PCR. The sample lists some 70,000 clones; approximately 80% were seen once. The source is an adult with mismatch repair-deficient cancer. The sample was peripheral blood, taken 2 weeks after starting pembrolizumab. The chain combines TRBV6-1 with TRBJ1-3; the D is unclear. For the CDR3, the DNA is TGTGCCAGCAGTTTTGAATGGGGAAACACCATATATTTT. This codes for CASSFEWGNTIYF.